A single sample is the source of the 31 T cell receptor beta chains below, sequenced in a study of human T cells and chemical hapten exposure (dated by TCRdb to about 2021). This specimen's time point label, per the study, means: pre-sensitization, week 0. The treatment or condition label here, explained by the study, means: therapeutic diphenylcyclopropenone sensitization with weekly scalp DPC. Library preparation was by RACE. This sample was sequenced with a NextSeq 500. The public reads were reanalyzed by TCRdb: fastp trimming at Q25, MiXCR alignment, in-frame beta chains only. Every distinct CDR3 protein forms one entry, paired with its most common genes and DNA. The sample has more than 300,000 distinct CDR3 sequences on record, approximately 5.1% of them singletons. The leading ten clones occupy approximately 2.4% of the sample. The sample consisted of whole blood, taken in connection with sensitization to the hapten diphenylcyclopropenone (DPC). These receptors were collected from a woman in her fifties or sixties with alopecia areata. Some clones in this sample may be carry-over from other donors' samples.

This clonotype was detected only a few times. The V and J genes are TRBV7-2 and TRBJ2-1, with 8 nucleotides matching TRBD1. Germline CDR1 SGHTA, CDR2 FQGNSA. The CDR3 is 14 amino acids. V lost 8 bases and J lost 5; bases outside the gene matches: 8. The CDR3 loop reads CASPDRERNNEQFF. In nucleotides, the CDR3 is TGTGCCAGCCCGGACAGGGAACGCAACAATGAGCAGTTCTTC.

The CDR3 spells CSARDLAGSYNSPLHF. The CDR3 DNA is TGCAGTGCTAGAGATCTGGCAGGATCCTATAATTCACCCCTCCACTTT. The chain carries TRBV20-1 and TRBJ1-6; D is unclear. Germline lookup yields CDR1 DFQATT and CDR2 SNEGSKA (reference sequence). Trimming cost V 0 bases and J 1 base, with 10 bases left between them. The CDR3 consists of 16 residues.

There are a few counts of this clonotype. For the CDR3, the DNA is TGTGCCTGGAGTTCTGACAGGGGGCTTGAGGATACGCAGTATTTT. This gives the protein CAWSSDRGLEDTQYF. The chain recombines TRBV30 with TRBJ2-3, with 10 bases identical to TRBD1. The CDR3 sequence is 15 residues long. V was clipped by 2 bases and J by 6 bases; unmatched bases: 8. Germline assignment: CDR1 GTSNPN and CDR2 SVGIG (reference sequence).

This clonotype appeared a few times. This sequence joins TRBV27 and TRBJ1-2, with 7 bases matching TRBD1. Losses at the gene ends were 4 bases for V and 4 bases for J; bases not matched to a gene: 15. This CDR3 spans 17 amino acids. The germline gives CDR1 MNHEY, CDR2 SMNVEV (reference sequence). The CDR3 DNA reads TGTGCCAGCAGTTCTAACGCGGGGACAGCGATTTTCTATGGCTACACCTTC. This gives the protein CASSSNAGTAIFYGYTF.

This clonotype appeared many times. V usage is TRBV5-1 and J usage is TRBJ2-3; 11 positions agree with TRBD2. V gave up 4 bases and J gave up 5 bases; unmatched junction bases: 12. The germline gives CDR1 SGHRS, CDR2 YFSETQ. CDR3 size: 17 residues. CDR3 sequence: CASSLARIAGGIDTQYF. The CDR3 nucleotides read TGCGCCAGCAGCCTCGCGCGGATAGCGGGGGGGATAGATACGCAGTATTTT.

This clonotype was recorded at least ten times. CDR3 region: CAISQAVEAFF. The DNA of the CDR3 is TGTGCCATCAGTCAAGCTGTTGAAGCTTTCTTT. This chain joins TRBV10-3 and TRBJ1-1; no definite D call. The germline V gene has CDR1 ENHRY and CDR2 SYGVKD. V lost 5 bases, J lost 7 bases, and 8 bases lay in between. The CDR3 is made up of 11 amino acids.

This clonotype was seen a few times. The rearrangement uses TRBV7-9 and TRBJ2-7; 7 bases fit TRBD1. V trimming: 5 bases; J trimming: 3 bases; junction bases outside the gene matches: 7. The CDR3 has 14 residues. Germline V CDR1 and CDR2: SEHNR, FQNEAQ (reference sequence). The CDR3, as DNA: TGTGCCAGCAGCCCGACAGGGAATCACTACGAGCAGTACTTC. Amino acids: CASSPTGNHYEQYF.

This clonotype was seen more than once but under ten times. J is TRBJ1-2 and V is TRBV9, with TRBD1 matching over 8 bases. The CDR3 covers 16 residues. The junction had 10 bases not matched to a gene; V was cut back by 4 bases and J by 2 bases. Germline-derived CDR1 and CDR2 are SGDLS and YYNGEE. DNA of the CDR3: TGTGCCAGCAGCCCACAAGACAGGGGAAGGAACTATGGCTACACCTTC. Protein sequence: CASSPQDRGRNYGYTF.

This clonotype has a handful of counts. The chain links TRBV11-2 to TRBJ1-3, with D uncertain. The germline V gene encodes CDR1 SGHAT and CDR2 FQNNGV. Trimming stripped 2 bases from V and 0 bases from J, with 8 bases between. The CDR3 has 15 residues. The CDR3 region is CASSLRASSGNTIYF. CDR3 DNA sequence: TGTGCCAGCAGCTTAAGGGCGAGCTCTGGAAACACCATATATTTT.

This clonotype was counted many times. The chain recombines TRBV4-2 with TRBJ2-4, with D possibly matching TRBD1 (6 bases). The CDR3 spans 15 residues. V lost 3 bases and J 11 bases, leaving 20 bases between the germline ends. Germline CDR1 is LGHNA and CDR2 is YNFKEQ. In DNA form, the CDR3 reads TGTGCCAGCAGCCACCCCGGGGCTACAGGGCTGCTTCAGTACTTC. This sequence encodes CASSHPGATGLLQYF.

This clonotype has at least ten counts. The chain couples TRBV20-1 to TRBJ1-6; a possible D gene is TRBD1 (5 bases). The V end was cut by 7 bases, the J end by 6 bases, with 13 bases between. Germline assignment: CDR1 DFQATT and CDR2 SNEGSKA (reference sequence). The CDR3 has 13 amino acids. The CDR3 region has the DNA TGCAGTGTCGTGGGACTTCTTAATTCACCCCTCCACTTT. It is translated as CSVVGLLNSPLHF.

This clonotype has just a few counts. The J gene is TRBJ2-7, the V gene TRBV28; D is possibly TRBD2 (6 bases). V lost 3 bases, J lost 9 bases, and 27 bases lay in between. This CDR3 is built from 17 residues. The germline CDR1 and CDR2 sequences are MDHEN and SYDVKM. The DNA for the CDR3 is TGTGCCAGCAGTTTCCCCTTTATGGGACTGGCGGACGTGGGGCAGTACTTC. This codes for CASSFPFMGLADVGQYF.

This clonotype occurred many times. The chain uses TRBV29-1 and TRBJ1-4; no reliable D call. The CDR3 is 12 residues long. Germline V gene lookup returns CDR1 SQVTM and CDR2 ANQGSEA. V gave up 7 bases and J gave up 1 base, with 7 bases separating them. The CDR3 nucleotides read TGCAGCGGAGCGAGAACTAATGAAAAACTGTTTTTT. This gives the protein CSGARTNEKLFF.

This clonotype was observed many times. The chain joins TRBV29-1 to TRBJ2-1, with TRBD2 as a possible D gene (6 bases). Trimming removed 3 bases from V and 8 bases from J, with 8 bases in between. Germline loops: CDR1 SQVTM, CDR2 ANQGSEA. CDR3 size: 11 residues. The CDR3 sequence: CSVERGDEQFF. The CDR3 bases are TGCAGCGTTGAGCGGGGTGATGAGCAGTTCTTC.

This clonotype was seen a few times. The chain joins TRBV7-9 to TRBJ2-7; no firm D call. Deletions cut 8 bases from V and 3 bases from J, with 20 bases between. This CDR3 region has 15 residues. From germline, CDR1 is SEHNR and CDR2 FQNEAQ (reference sequence). This chain's CDR3 is CASGNRTVTRYEQYF. The CDR3 nucleotides are TGTGCCAGCGGGAACCGGACGGTCACGCGCTACGAGCAGTACTTC.

In its sample, this clonotype was seen many times. The chain joins TRBV7-9 to TRBJ1-5, with a possible D match to TRBD1 (5 bases). This CDR3 has 14 residues. The V gene lost 5 bases and the J gene lost 4 bases, with 12 bases spanning the gap. Germline loops: CDR1 SEHNR, CDR2 FQNEAQ (reference sequence). Written as DNA, the CDR3 is TGTGCCAGCAGCCCAATGGGGGGTAATCAGCCCCAGCATTTT. Residues: CASSPMGGNQPQHF.

This rearrangement joins TRBV25-1 to TRBJ2-5; maybe TRBD2 (5 bases). The CDR3 sequence is 18 residues long. CDR1 is MGHDK and CDR2 is SYGVNS in the germline V gene. The ends were cut back, 3 bases at V and 1 base at J, with 21 bases in the middle. The CDR3, as DNA: TGTGCCAGCAGTGATCCCGTTCAGACGGTTAGCGTCCAAGAGACCCAGTACTTC. Protein sequence: CASSDPVQTVSVQETQYF.

This clonotype was counted ten times or more. This chain connects TRBV6-5 to TRBJ2-1; D may match TRBD1 or TRBD2 (6 bases each). V was clipped by 7 bases and J by 9 bases, with 19 bases between them. The V gene's germline CDR1 is MNHEY and CDR2 SVGAGI. This CDR3 has 14 amino acids. The CDR3 here is CASILAGGLGEQFF. CDR3 bases: TGTGCCAGCATCCTGGCTGGGGGGCTCGGTGAGCAGTTCTTC.

This clonotype was detected ten times or more. The genes are TRBV6-5 and TRBJ2-7; 7 nucleotides match TRBD1. With 6 bases clipped from V and 0 bases from J, the junction kept 8 bases outside the gene matches. In germline, CDR1 is MNHEY, CDR2 SVGAGI. The CDR3 contains 15 residues. The CDR3 DNA reads TGTGCCAGCAGCCCAGGGGGTTTCAGCTCCTACGAGCAGTACTTC. This translates into CASSPGGFSSYEQYF.

The CDR3 DNA is TGCGCCAGCAGCCAAGATGGGCCCAGACTAGCGGGGGGTAACAGGCAGACCCAGTACTTC. It encodes CASSQDGPRLAGGNRQTQYF. The chain has TRBV4-1 and TRBJ2-5; 13 bases map to TRBD2. Trimming took 0 bases from V and 6 from J; bases not matched to a gene: 16. Germline loops: CDR1 MGHRA, CDR2 YSYEKL. CDR3 length: 20 amino acids.

This clonotype was seen at least ten times. The rearrangement uses TRBV13 and TRBJ2-3, with 8 bases identical to TRBD2. With V trimmed by 3 bases and J by 3 bases, 5 bases remained unmatched. CDR1 is PRHDT and CDR2 is FYEKMQ in the germline V gene (reference sequence). The CDR3 is made up of 15 amino acids. Here the CDR3 reads CASSFGAGETDTQYF. The CDR3 DNA reads as TGTGCCAGCAGCTTCGGAGCGGGAGAGACAGATACGCAGTATTTT. The variable domain in full, completed from reference TRBV13 and TRBJ2-3, reads AAGVIQSPRHLIKEKRETATLKCYPIPRHDTVYWYQQGPGQDPQFLISFYEKMQSDKGSIPDRFSAQQFSDYHSELNMSSLELGDSALYFCASSFGAGETDTQYFGPGTRLTVL.

This clonotype was recorded a few times. The gene calls are TRBV12-3 or TRBV12-4 and TRBJ2-1; 7 bases map to TRBD1. Trimming cost V 6 bases and J 2 bases; bases outside gene matches: 4. CDR3 size: 14 residues. CDR3 DNA sequence: TGTGCCAGCAGGAGACAGGGCACCTACAATGAGCAGTTCTTC. Its translation is CASRRQGTYNEQFF.

This clonotype was seen repeatedly, ten times or more. CDR3 region: CASSPLRDTQYF. The CDR3 region has the DNA TGTGCCAGCTCACCCCTTCGGGATACGCAGTATTTT. V is TRBV12-3 or TRBV12-4 and J is TRBJ2-3, with unresolved D. Trimming took 8 bases from V and 6 from J, leaving 12 bases between them. The length of the CDR3 is 12 residues.

V usage is TRBV9 and J usage is TRBJ2-1; D ambiguous. The germline CDR1 and CDR2 sequences are SGDLS and YYNGEE. Trimming took off 4 bases at V and 9 bases at J, with 14 bases between the two ends. The CDR3 extends over 13 amino acids. The CDR3 sequence is CASSPKTRFEQFF. The CDR3 DNA is TGTGCCAGCAGCCCAAAGACCCGTTTTGAGCAGTTCTTC.

The chain carries TRBV2 and TRBJ1-2; TRBD1 is a possible D gene (5 bases). CDR3 length: 13 residues. The germline V gene encodes CDR1 SNHLY and CDR2 FYNNEI. V lost 5 bases and J 2 bases, leaving 9 bases between the germline ends. As DNA, the CDR3 is TGTGCCAGCAGTAAGGGGATAAACTATGGCTACACCTTC. Amino acids: CASSKGINYGYTF. Based on the CDR3 plus reference TRBV2 and TRBJ1-2, the full variable domain is EPEVTQTPSHQVTQMGQEVILRCVPISNHLYFYWYRQILGQKVEFLVSFYNNEISEKSEIFDDQFSVERPDGSNFTLKIRSTKLEDSAMYFCASSKGINYGYTFGSGTRLTVV.

This clonotype showed up many times. This chain connects TRBV9 to TRBJ2-7; D is unresolved. Trimming took 4 bases from V and 6 from J, leaving 14 bases between them. The CDR3 is made up of 13 amino acids. Germline lookup yields CDR1 SGDLS and CDR2 YYNGEE. The DNA for the CDR3 is TGTGCCAGCAGCCCCGACCCATTGTCCGAGCAGTACTTC. It specifies CASSPDPLSEQYF.

This clonotype was counted a few times. The chain has TRBV6-2 or TRBV6-3 and TRBJ1-2; TRBD1 is a possible D gene (5 bases). Between the trimmed V and J ends, which lost 7 bases and 8 bases, there was a span of 14 bases. The CDR3 loop spans 12 amino acids. The germline V gene encodes CDR1 MNHEY and CDR2 SVGEGT. The CDR3 DNA reads TGTGCCAGCACCCGCGGGGCGGCCGGCTACACCTTC. Translating gives CASTRGAAGYTF.

The sample holds a few counts of this clonotype. The V gene is TRBV2, the J gene TRBJ2-3; TRBD2 is a possible D gene (6 bases). Per the germline V gene, CDR1 is SNHLY and CDR2 is FYNNEI. V was shortened by 8 bases and J by 5 bases, with 14 bases between the two germline ends. This CDR3 contains 13 residues. As DNA, the CDR3 is TGTGCCAGCGGGACTCCTCCAAAAGATACGCAGTATTTT. Its translation is CASGTPPKDTQYF.

Ten or more counts support this clonotype. The chain recombines TRBV3-1 with TRBJ2-7; D might be TRBD2 (6 bases). Germline V CDR1 and CDR2: LGHDT, YNNKEL (reference sequence). The CDR3 sequence is 17 residues long. V was clipped by 8 bases and J by 0 bases, with 23 bases between them. The CDR3 is CASAAGTHRDFSYEQYF. The CDR3 DNA reads as TGTGCCAGCGCGGCGGGGACCCACCGGGACTTCTCCTACGAGCAGTACTTC.

The chain is built from TRBV5-1 and TRBJ1-3; 7 positions agree with TRBD1. Germline V gives CDR1 SGHRS, CDR2 YFSETQ. The J segment lost 2 bases and the V segment lost 0 bases, leaving 2 bases of the junction unmatched. The CDR3 contains 15 residues. The CDR3 loop reads CASSLAGTAGNTIYF. In nucleotides, the CDR3 is TGCGCCAGCAGCTTGGCCGGGACAGCTGGAAACACCATATATTTT. Drawing the rest from reference TRBV5-1 and TRBJ1-3, the complete variable domain is KAGVTQTPRYLIKTRGQQVTLSCSPISGHRSVSWYQQTPGQGLQFLFEYFSETQRNKGNFPGRFSGRQFSNSRSEMNVSTLELGDSALYLCASSLAGTAGNTIYFGEGSWLTVV.

The chain is built from TRBV9 and TRBJ1-1, with 7 nucleotides matching TRBD1. This CDR3 region has 13 residues. V lost 3 bases to trimming and J lost 5 bases; unmatched junction nucleotides: 4. CDR1 is SGDLS and CDR2 is YYNGEE in the germline V gene. The CDR3 is CASSGGGRTEAFF. The CDR3 DNA reads TGTGCCAGCAGCGGAGGGGGCAGAACTGAAGCTTTCTTT.